Below are 6 T cell receptor beta chains sequenced from a single sample in a study of T cell responses to AZD1222 COVID-19 vaccine. Method: immunoSEQ multiplex PCR; TCRdb's copy keeps in-frame clones and lacks some. The sample lists around 150,000 clones; roughly 94% were seen once. Sequenced material: peripheral blood, taken 28 days after the second AZD1222 dose. These receptors all stem from an adult who received the AZD1222 COVID-19 vaccine.

V and J are TRBV5-1 and TRBJ2-1, with D possibly matching TRBD2 (6 bases). The germline V and J ends were trimmed by 4 bases and 5 bases, with 13 bases remaining between them. Germline CDR1 is SGHRS and CDR2 is YFSETQ. This CDR3 has 14 amino acids. CDR3 nucleotides: TGCGCCAGCAGCGTGCGGGAATTCGACAATGAGCAGTTCTTC. This gives the protein CASSVREFDNEQFF.

The chain uses TRBV29-1 and TRBJ1-1; D remains unclear. V lost 5 bases and J lost 7, with 8 bases in between. This CDR3 region has 10 residues. Germline values: CDR1 SQVTM, CDR2 ANQGSEA. The CDR3 coding sequence is TGCAGCGTTCAGACCGGTGAAGCTTTCTTT. It specifies CSVQTGEAFF.

This chain's CDR3 is CSGAGAGEKLFF. In DNA, the CDR3 is TGCTCCGGAGCAGGGGCGGGAGAAAAACTGTTTTTT. V is TRBV29-1 and J is TRBJ1-4, with D possibly matching TRBD1 (6 bases). The CDR3 covers 12 residues. Germline CDR1 is SQVTM and CDR2 is ANQGSEA. The full variable domain, completed using reference TRBV29-1 and TRBJ1-4, is SAVISQKPSRDICQRGTSLTIQCQVDSQVTMMFWYRQQPGQSLTLIATANQGSEATYESGFVIDKFPISRPNLTFSTLTVSNMSPEDSSIYLCSGAGAGEKLFFGSGTQLSVL.

This sequence joins TRBV15 and TRBJ2-1, with TRBD2 identical over 7 bases. This CDR3 spans 17 amino acids. Germline V gene sequence: CDR1 LNHNV, CDR2 YYDKDF (reference sequence). V trimming: 2 bases; J trimming: 0 bases; junction bases outside the gene matches: 7. CDR3 residues: CATSRSWGGSSYNEQFF. CDR3 DNA: TGTGCCACCAGCAGATCCTGGGGCGGGAGCTCCTACAATGAGCAGTTCTTC.

This chain links TRBV9 with TRBJ2-1; D not certain. Germline V CDR1 and CDR2: SGDLS, YYNGEE. There are 13 residues in the CDR3. The V end lost 3 bases, the J end lost 3 bases, and 7 bases lay between the germline ends. CDR3 nucleotides: TGTGCCAGCAGCGCGTGGAGCTACAATGAGCAGTTCTTC. Its protein is CASSAWSYNEQFF.

This clone appeared a few times. CDR3 sequence (DNA): TGTGCCACCTCCACAGGGAGCTCCTACAATGAGCAGTTCTTC. This translates into CATSTGSSYNEQFF. The chain uses TRBV2 and TRBJ2-1, with D possibly matching TRBD1 (6 bases). Germline CDR1 is SNHLY and CDR2 is FYNNEI. The CDR3 consists of 14 residues. V was cut by 10 bases and J by 0 bases, with 13 bases left in between.